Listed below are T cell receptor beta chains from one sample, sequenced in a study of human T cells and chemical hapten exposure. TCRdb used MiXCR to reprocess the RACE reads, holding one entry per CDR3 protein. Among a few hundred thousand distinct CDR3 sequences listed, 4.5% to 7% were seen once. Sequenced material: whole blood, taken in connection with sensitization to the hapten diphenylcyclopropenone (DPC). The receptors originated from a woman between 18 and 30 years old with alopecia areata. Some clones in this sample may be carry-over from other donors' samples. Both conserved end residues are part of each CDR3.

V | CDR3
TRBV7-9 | CASGGPRQGTGNTIYF
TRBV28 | CASSPLGAGEETQYF
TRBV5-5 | CASSPGSSHYGYTF
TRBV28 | CASSSLALNEKLFF
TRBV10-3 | CAISEEEDNQPQHF
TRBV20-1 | CSARALRWTEAFF
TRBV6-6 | CASRVTIDTGELFF
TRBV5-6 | CASSLGRGPEAFF
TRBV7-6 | CASRKGNTEAFF
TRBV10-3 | CAISASGGSDTQYF
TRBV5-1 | CASSLKVRAHNQPQHF
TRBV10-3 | CAISEQAGNQPQHF
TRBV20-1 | CSARYLRYQPQHF
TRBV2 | CASSLTWATTSPLHF
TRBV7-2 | CASSSDGAGNTIYF
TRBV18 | CASSPGTSGTYSDTQYF
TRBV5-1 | CASSLGWTGNTEAFF
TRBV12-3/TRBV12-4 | CASRRPASQLDTQYF
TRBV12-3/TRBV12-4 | CASSLDGGTGGGYTF
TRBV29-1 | CSVDDILSHNEQFF
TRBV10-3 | CAISGRRIGGTGELFF
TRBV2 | CASSGGTSGGASTDTQYF
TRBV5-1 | CASSLRGQETQYF
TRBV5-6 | CASKVQGNTEAFF
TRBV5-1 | CASSLRLTTGNTEAFF
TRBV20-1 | CSAGLNGGDYGYTF
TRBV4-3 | CASSQVAGQPLYGYTF